Each of the 8 T cell receptor beta chains below was sequenced from the same sample in a study of spatial heterogeneity in lung cancer (dated by TCRdb to the late 2010s). The investigation overall reported the following: The number of expanded intratumoral alpha and beta TCRs correlated with the tumor nonsynonymous mutation count.

No antigen has been identified for these receptors. According to the study, the label for this sample's time point signals: sample taken at primary tumor resection. The method was 5' RACE. Reads for this sample came from a NextSeq 500. The public sequencing data were trimmed at Q25 with fastp and processed into clonotypes with MiXCR by TCRdb, which kept only in-frame beta chains. For every CDR3 protein sequence, its rows merge into one entry that carries the most common genes and DNA. The sample table records 14,000 or so distinct CDR3 sequences; about 4.4% of these occur just once. The top ten clonotypes cover roughly 18% of the sample. This specimen consisted of lung tumor tissue, obtained at surgery. Receptor source: a female donor with early-stage non-small cell lung cancer.

In its sample, this clonotype was seen many times. Since it is a stray read in a library aimed at alpha chains, this beta chain has a size that is not meaningful. The chain carries TRBV6-1 and TRBJ1-5, with D uncertain. Looked up from germline, CDR1 is MNHNS and CDR2 is SASEGT. The CDR3 runs 14 residues. V was shortened by 0 bases and J by 3 bases, with 6 bases between the two germline ends. The CDR3 nucleotides read TGTGCCAGCAGTGAAGCGGGGTACAATCAGCCCCAGCATTTT. Its translation: CASSEAGYNQPQHF.

As regards this clonotype: This beta chain lies outside the target of a library built for alpha chains; its clone size means little. This chain joins TRBV18 and TRBJ1-5; a possible D gene is TRBD1 (6 bases). This CDR3 spans 14 amino acids. Trimming shortened V by 1 base and J by 8 bases, and 12 bases separated the two germline ends. Germline V gene data show CDR1 as KGHSH and CDR2 as LQKENI. In nucleotides, the CDR3 is TGTGCCAGCTCACCACGGGGGGGCGCGGAGCCCCAGCATTTT. This sequence encodes CASSPRGGAEPQHF.

This clonotype has ten or more counts. A library prepared for alpha chains yielded this beta chain as an off-target read; its size is of little meaning. The chain has TRBV28 and TRBJ1-4; no firm D call. The germline gives CDR1 MDHEN, CDR2 SYDVKM. V gave up 7 bases and J gave up 0 bases, with 6 bases separating them. The CDR3 sequence is 13 residues long. The CDR3, as DNA: TGTGCCAGCATCTCATCAACTAATGAAAAACTGTTTTTT. Amino acid sequence: CASISSTNEKLFF.

This clonotype appeared many times. Being off target in a library aimed at alpha chains, this beta chain has a size of little meaning. V and J are TRBV3-1 and TRBJ1-4; 7 nucleotides align to TRBD1. The CDR3 is 15 residues long. After removal of 3 bases from V and 6 bases from J, the junction contained 7 bases not matched to a gene. Germline V CDR1 and CDR2: LGHDT, YNNKEL (reference sequence). In DNA, the CDR3 is TGTGCCAGCAGCCAGAACAGGGGACCTGATGAAAAACTGTTTTTT. It is translated as CASSQNRGPDEKLFF.

This clonotype showed up many times. This beta chain came through as a stray read in a library set up for alpha chains, and its size says little. The chain combines TRBV20-1 with TRBJ2-2, with TRBD2 matching over 14 bases. This CDR3 has 15 amino acids. Germline CDR1 and CDR2: DFQATT and SNEGSKA (reference sequence). The V and J ends lost 3 bases and 4 bases, in that order; junction bases with no gene match: 1. CDR3 coding DNA: TGCAGTGCTAGGACTAGCGGGGGGGGCACCGGGGAGCTGTTTTTT. The encoded protein is CSARTSGGGTGELFF.

This clonotype was observed at least ten times. This beta chain slipped into a library made for alpha chains as a stray read, so its size is not meaningful. The chain couples TRBV29-1 to TRBJ1-1; 8 bases match TRBD1. V shed 0 bases and J 5 bases; nucleotides not matched to a gene: 5. The length of the CDR3 is 14 residues. Germline assignment: CDR1 SQVTM and CDR2 ANQGSEA. CDR3 bases: TGCAGCGTTGAAGATCGACAGGGGTTAACTGAAGCTTTCTTT. It is translated as CSVEDRQGLTEAFF.

In its sample, this clonotype ranks as medium-sized (0.01 to 0.1%). Since the library was made to target alpha chains, this beta chain is a stray read and its abundance is not meaningful. This CDR3 is CASSLVWGNIQYF. The CDR3 nucleotides are TGTGCCAGCAGCTTAGTATGGGGGAACATTCAGTACTTC. The genes are TRBV13 and TRBJ2-4; tentatively, D is TRBD1 or TRBD2 (5 bases each). Trimming stripped 1 base from V and 7 bases from J, with 8 bases between. This CDR3 contains 13 residues. The germline CDR1 and CDR2 sequences are PRHDT and FYEKMQ (reference sequence).

Many counts were recorded for this clonotype. This beta chain turned up in a library designed for alpha chains; as an off-target read, its abundance says little. The chain links TRBV7-9 to TRBJ2-4; tentative D call: TRBD1 (6 bases). The CDR3 spans 12 residues. Trimming took 2 bases from V and 7 from J, leaving 6 bases between them. The germline CDR1 and CDR2 sequences are SEHNR and FQNEAQ (reference sequence). CDR3 in amino acids: CASSLQGNIQYF. The CDR3 DNA sequence: TGTGCCAGCAGCTTACAGGGGAACATTCAGTACTTC.